The 26 T cell receptor beta chains reported below all come from one sample, sequenced in a study of shared clonotypes between healthy human individuals (TCRdb year 2020). Libraries were made using the immunoSEQ multiplex PCR assay. In TCRdb, the immuneACCESS table is reduced to in-frame sequences with V and J assigned. These tables do not hold every clone; where another copy was compared, an unresolved V gene accounts for under half, and the others remain unexplained. The sample table holds 500,000 to 550,000 clones, of which 95% to 96% were seen once. Approximately 0.06% of the sample is in the top ten clones. Sequenced: naive CD4+ T cells sorted from blood. The sample's cell subset or site label is to be understood as: CD45RA+ positively selected. The source is a woman aged 30 to 39 in good health.

The rearrangement joins TRBV6-5 to TRBJ2-5, with D perhaps given as TRBD1 or TRBD2 (5 bases each). V gave up 3 bases and J gave up 6 bases, with 11 bases separating them. CDR1 and CDR2 (germline): MNHEY, SVGAGI. The CDR3 is 13 residues long. The CDR3 loop is CASSYGGVQTQYF. The CDR3 coding sequence is TGTGCCAGCAGTTATGGGGGAGTACAGACCCAGTACTTC.

The chain combines TRBV7-3 with TRBJ2-1; 10 positions agree with TRBD1. The V segment lost 5 bases and the J segment 2 bases; nucleotides outside the gene matches: 3. CDR1 and CDR2 (germline): SGHTA, FQGTGA. This CDR3 has 15 amino acids. The CDR3 DNA follows: TGTGCCAGCAGCGACGGACAGGGGGCCTACAATGAGCAGTTCTTC. It yields the protein CASSDGQGAYNEQFF.

This clone was observed a single time. The rearrangement links TRBV6-6 to TRBJ2-7; the D gene could be TRBD1 or TRBD2 (5 bases each). The CDR3 has 15 residues. V lost 7 bases, J lost 3 bases, and 19 bases lay in between. Germline values: CDR1 MNHNY, CDR2 SVGAGI (reference sequence). The CDR3 region is CASTENGAGLYEQYF. DNA for the CDR3: TGTGCCAGCACCGAAAACGGGGCAGGCCTCTACGAGCAGTACTTC.

With regard to this clone: A junction boundary mismatches the germline segment, possibly from a read error. The V gene is TRBV2, the J gene TRBJ1-3; no clear D gene. The CDR3 sequence is 13 residues long. Germline CDR1 reads SNHLY; CDR2 reads FYNNEI. CDR3 in DNA: TGTGCCAGCAGTGGGCAGTTTCGAGACGGTGGGGATTTT. It translates to CASSGQFRDGGDF.

This rearrangement joins TRBV2 to TRBJ1-2; 9 bases match TRBD1. The V gene end was trimmed by 6 bases and the J gene end by 0 bases; junction bases not matched to a gene: 5. The length of the CDR3 is 15 residues. The germline gives CDR1 SNHLY, CDR2 FYNNEI. The CDR3 here is CASSGQGWTNYGYTF. CDR3 DNA: TGTGCCAGCAGCGGACAGGGGTGGACTAACTATGGCTACACCTTC.

The chain joins TRBV29-1 to TRBJ1-2; D gene uncertain. V was pared by 5 bases and J by 10 bases, with 20 bases between. The CDR3 contains 13 residues. Germline V gene data show CDR1 as SQVTM and CDR2 as ANQGSEA. The CDR3 region is CSVLWTILDVYTF. The CDR3 DNA sequence: TGCAGCGTTCTATGGACCATTTTAGATGTCTACACCTTC.

V and J are TRBV20-1 and TRBJ1-2, with 7 bases matching TRBD1. The CDR3 is made up of 11 amino acids. The ends lost 6 bases at V and 10 bases at J; junction bases unmatched: 8. CDR1 is DFQATT and CDR2 is SNEGSKA in the germline V gene (reference sequence). CDR3 amino acids: CSARDRGNYTF. As DNA, the CDR3 is TGCAGTGCCAGGGACAGAGGCAACTACACCTTC.

The CDR3 region is CASTEVGHSNQPQHF. Written as DNA, the CDR3 is TGTGCCAGCACAGAGGTGGGGCATAGCAATCAGCCCCAGCATTTT. The chain joins TRBV2 to TRBJ1-5; D may be TRBD1 (5 bases). V was clipped by 7 bases and J by 0 bases, with 13 bases between them. This CDR3 spans 15 amino acids. In germline, CDR1 is SNHLY, CDR2 FYNNEI. The entire variable domain, with the rest obtained from reference TRBV2 and TRBJ1-5, is as follows: EPEVTQTPSHQVTQMGQEVILRCVPISNHLYFYWYRQILGQKVEFLVSFYNNEISEKSEIFDDQFSVERPDGSNFTLKIRSTKLEDSAMYFCASTEVGHSNQPQHFGDGTRLSIL.

The chain combines TRBV28 with TRBJ2-5; the D is unclear. The CDR3 is 14 amino acids. Germline V gives CDR1 MDHEN, CDR2 SYDVKM. V lost 7 bases and J lost 1, with 13 bases in between. For the CDR3, the DNA is TGTGCCAGCACCGACTCGCTTACCCAAGAGACCCAGTACTTC. Translated, it gives CASTDSLTQETQYF.

On this clone: The same CDR3 can be traced to other DNA sequences in this sample. V gene TRBV28 combines with J gene TRBJ1-2; D is possibly TRBD1 (5 bases). Germline CDR1 MDHEN, CDR2 SYDVKM. The CDR3 extends over 12 amino acids. Trimming removed 8 bases at V and 7 bases at J, with 14 bases between. CDR3 sequence reads: CASSSGLGGYTF. As DNA, the CDR3 is TGTGCCAGCTCTTCAGGGCTGGGTGGCTACACCTTC.

V gene TRBV18 combines with J gene TRBJ2-5, with no clear D. V was cut by 5 bases and J by 2 bases, with 6 bases left in between. The germline CDR1 and CDR2 sequences are KGHSH and LQKENI. The CDR3 has 12 residues. This CDR3 reads CASSSSQETQYF. The CDR3 nucleotides read TGTGCCAGCTCATCATCACAAGAGACCCAGTACTTC. Variable domain in full (rest from reference TRBV18 and TRBJ2-5): NAGVMQNPRHLVRRRGQEARLRCSPMKGHSHVYWYRQLPEEGLKFMVYLQKENIIDESGMPKERFSAEFPKEGPSILRIQQVVRGDSAAYFCASSSSQETQYFGPGTRLLVL.

CDR3 nucleotides: TGTGCCAGCAGTCCCGGGACAGGGGGTGCCTACGAGCAGTACTTC. It encodes CASSPGTGGAYEQYF. The V call is TRBV28, the J call TRBJ2-7, with 11 nucleotides matching TRBD1. The V and J ends lost 5 bases and 2 bases, in that order; junction bases with no gene match: 5. The CDR3 spans 15 residues. Germline V CDR1 and CDR2: MDHEN, SYDVKM. Full variable domain (rest looked up from reference TRBV28 and TRBJ2-7): DVKVTQSSRYLVKRTGEKVFLECVQDMDHENMFWYRQDPGLGLRLIYFSYDVKMKEKGDIPEGYSVSREKKERFSLILESASTNQTSMYLCASSPGTGGAYEQYFGPGTRLTVT.

J is TRBJ1-2 and V is TRBV7-2; 9 positions agree with TRBD1. Looked up from germline, CDR1 is SGHTA and CDR2 is FQGNSA. The CDR3 is 13 amino acids. After removal of 2 bases from V and 7 bases from J, the junction contained 2 bases not matched to a gene. The CDR3 sequence: CASSLPQGAGYTF. CDR3 nucleotides: TGTGCCAGCAGCTTACCACAGGGGGCTGGCTACACCTTC. The variable domain in full, with the rest retrieved from reference TRBV7-2 and TRBJ1-2, is GAGVSQSPSNKVTEKGKDVELRCDPISGHTALYWYRQSLGQGLEFLIYFQGNSAPDKSGLPSDRFSAERTGGSVSTLTIQRTQQEDSAVYLCASSLPQGAGYTFGSGTRLTVV.

The table lists this clone with a count of one. Here the CDR3 reads CASSPGTSGSFEQYF. CDR3 coding DNA: TGTGCCAGCAGCCCCGGGACTAGCGGGAGTTTCGAGCAGTACTTC. This chain connects TRBV6-5 to TRBJ2-7; 14 bases line up with TRBD2. Looked up from germline, CDR1 is MNHEY and CDR2 is SVGAGI. CDR3 length: 15 amino acids. V shed 6 bases, J shed 6 bases, and the junction held 7 bases outside the gene matches.

This chain links TRBV19 with TRBJ1-5, with 7 bases that match TRBD1. Germline values: CDR1 LNHDA, CDR2 SQIVND (reference sequence). The CDR3 extends over 16 amino acids. Trimming cost V 7 bases and J 0 bases; bases outside gene matches: 9. The CDR3 region is CASTQLWDSSNQPQHF. In nucleotides, the CDR3 is TGTGCCAGTACCCAACTTTGGGACAGTAGCAATCAGCCCCAGCATTTT.

This chain links TRBV28 with TRBJ2-3; no definite D call. Germline V gene sequence: CDR1 MDHEN, CDR2 SYDVKM. Between the trimmed V and J ends, which lost 3 bases and 0 bases, there was a span of 10 bases. The CDR3 extends over 15 amino acids. The CDR3 reads CASSFSRTSTDTQYF. Here the CDR3 DNA reads TGTGCCAGCAGTTTCTCCCGGACCAGCACAGATACGCAGTATTTT.

The V and J genes are TRBV19 and TRBJ2-7; D may be TRBD1 (5 bases). Germline CDR1 reads LNHDA; CDR2 reads SQIVND (reference sequence). The CDR3 has 12 amino acids. V lost 8 bases and J 5 bases, leaving 13 bases between the germline ends. The CDR3 region has the DNA TGTGCCAGTGGGGCAAGCCTCGACGAGCAGTACTTC. Translating it yields CASGASLDEQYF. Looking up the rest from reference TRBV19 and TRBJ2-7 gives the full variable domain: DGGITQSPKYLFRKEGQNVTLSCEQNLNHDAMYWYRQDPGQGLRLIYYSQIVNDFQKGDIAEGYSVSREKKESFPLTVTSAQKNPTAFYLCASGASLDEQYFGPGTRLTVT.

This rearrangement joins TRBV19 to TRBJ1-2, with TRBD1 as a possible D gene (6 bases). V dropped 3 bases and J dropped 1 base, with 15 bases sitting between them. Germline-derived CDR1 and CDR2 are LNHDA and SQIVND (reference sequence). This CDR3 contains 16 residues. For the CDR3, the DNA is TGTGCCAGTAGTATTACGGGACAAACAAATAACTATGGCTACACCTTC. This encodes CASSITGQTNNYGYTF.

The sample holds a few counts of this clone. V gene TRBV18 combines with J gene TRBJ1-5; D is perhaps TRBD1 (6 bases). This CDR3 region has 16 residues. Germline V gene sequence: CDR1 KGHSH, CDR2 LQKENI. The germline V and J ends were trimmed by 2 bases and 8 bases, with 19 bases remaining between them. CDR3 sequence: CASSPTAGVEGEPQHF. CDR3 DNA sequence: TGTGCCAGCTCACCAACGGCAGGGGTAGAAGGGGAGCCCCAGCATTTT.

The chain recombines TRBV5-8 with TRBJ1-1; unclear D gene. The CDR3 spans 12 residues. Trimming pared 6 bases from V and 3 bases from J, leaving 9 bases between. Germline assignment: CDR1 SGHTS and CDR2 YDEGEE. CDR3 region: CASKAAYTEAFF. DNA of the CDR3: TGTGCCAGCAAGGCAGCCTACACTGAAGCTTTCTTT.

The chain uses TRBV9 and TRBJ2-1, with TRBD1 identical over 10 bases. This CDR3 is 16 amino acids long. With V trimmed by 3 bases and J by 1 base, 4 bases remained unmatched. The V gene's germline CDR1 is SGDLS and CDR2 YYNGEE. CDR3 sequence reads: CASSARGQGSYNEQFF. In DNA, the CDR3 is TGTGCCAGCAGCGCCCGGGGACAGGGGTCCTACAATGAGCAGTTCTTC.

The chain is built from TRBV18 and TRBJ2-7; D may match TRBD1 or TRBD2 (5 bases each). Trimming removed 2 bases at V and 0 bases at J, with 8 bases between. Germline V CDR1 and CDR2: KGHSH, LQKENI. The CDR3 consists of 14 residues. CDR3 sequence: CASSPWDASYEQYF. The CDR3 nucleotides read TGTGCCAGCTCACCATGGGACGCCTCCTACGAGCAGTACTTC.

V and J are TRBV28 and TRBJ1-1; D not certain. The CDR3 contains 14 residues. The germline V gene encodes CDR1 MDHEN and CDR2 SYDVKM. Trimming left V 7 bases short and J 2 bases short, with 14 bases between. Here the CDR3 DNA reads TGTGCCAGCATACCGGGCAGCATTAACACTGAAGCTTTCTTT. Amino acid sequence: CASIPGSINTEAFF.

V is TRBV28 and J is TRBJ1-1, with 9 bases lining up with TRBD1. The germline V gene has CDR1 MDHEN and CDR2 SYDVKM. With 6 bases clipped from V and 3 bases from J, the junction kept 8 bases outside the gene matches. There are 15 residues in the CDR3. The CDR3 loop reads CASRGGGQGDTEAFF. CDR3 nucleotides: TGTGCCAGCAGGGGAGGGGGACAGGGCGACACTGAAGCTTTCTTT.

V usage is TRBV30 and J usage is TRBJ2-6; 7 bases line up with TRBD1. J was trimmed by 3 bases and V by 2 bases; bases with no gene match: 1. Germline V gene lookup returns CDR1 GTSNPN and CDR2 SVGIG (reference sequence). The CDR3 totals 14 residues. CDR3 protein: CAWSTGVGANVLTF. DNA for the CDR3: TGTGCCTGGAGTACAGGGGTTGGGGCCAACGTCCTGACTTTC.

The chain combines TRBV5-1 with TRBJ2-3, with TRBD1 identical over 8 bases. Trimming at V came to 4 bases and at J to 2 bases, leaving 3 bases not matched to a gene. The CDR3 length is 14 residues. Germline assignment: CDR1 SGHRS and CDR2 YFSETQ. The CDR3: CASSTTGDTDTQYF. The CDR3 nucleotides are TGCGCCAGCAGCACGACAGGGGACACAGATACGCAGTATTTT.